These 15 T cell receptor beta chains were all obtained from the same sample, sequenced in a study of early T cells in non-severe SARS-CoV-2 infection. TCRdb re-called the 5' RACE reads with MiXCR, one entry per CDR3 protein. The sample lists about 67,000 distinct CDR3 sequences; about 9.9% were seen once. The material sequenced was whole blood. The receptors come from an adult who was a healthcare worker with PCR-confirmed SARS-CoV-2 infection or an uninfected control (not recorded which).

The V call is TRBV5-1, the J call TRBJ2-2; 9 bases map to TRBD1. J gave up 3 bases and V 4 bases, and 10 bases lay outside the gene matches. CDR1 and CDR2 from the germline V gene are SGHRS and YFSETQ. The CDR3 consists of 17 residues. Written as DNA, the CDR3 is TGCGCCAGCAGCCAAAAGGACAGGGGAATGGACACCGGGGAGCTGTTTTTT. Translation: CASSQKDRGMDTGELFF.

In this sample, this clonotype turned up many times. V and J are TRBV7-9 and TRBJ2-1; D may be TRBD2 (5 bases). Trimming took off 1 base at V and 8 bases at J, with 9 bases between the two ends. There are 13 residues in the CDR3. Looked up from germline, CDR1 is SEHNR and CDR2 is FQNEAQ (reference sequence). The chain's CDR3 is CASSLVATDEQFF. The DNA of the CDR3 is TGTGCCAGCAGCTTAGTAGCGACGGATGAGCAGTTCTTC.

In this sample, this clonotype turned up a few times. V usage is TRBV12-5 and J usage is TRBJ2-7; no definite D call. Trimming stripped 3 bases from V and 1 base from J, with 10 bases between. This CDR3 has 14 amino acids. Germline CDR1 is LGHNT and CDR2 is FRNRAP. The CDR3 DNA follows: TGTGCTAGTGGTTTATCCGGGTGGTCCTACGAGCAGTACTTC. Encoded protein: CASGLSGWSYEQYF.

This clonotype was recorded at least ten times. CDR3 sequence: CASSVLGGTGITGELFF. DNA for the CDR3: TGTGCCAGCAGCGTTTTAGGGGGGACAGGGATCACCGGGGAGCTGTTTTTT. V and J are TRBV7-3 and TRBJ2-2; 9 bases map to TRBD1. V was clipped by 5 bases and J by 4 bases; unmatched bases: 11. From germline, CDR1 is SGHTA and CDR2 FQGTGA. The length of the CDR3 is 17 residues.

This clonotype was found many times. This rearrangement joins TRBV20-1 to TRBJ2-1, with 7 bases identical to TRBD2. The length of the CDR3 is 16 residues. V lost 6 bases to trimming and J lost 2 bases; unmatched junction nucleotides: 13. The germline CDR1 and CDR2 sequences are DFQATT and SNEGSKA (reference sequence). The CDR3 reads CSAHPVLAAAYNEQFF. As DNA, the CDR3 is TGCAGTGCCCACCCCGTTCTAGCGGCAGCCTACAATGAGCAGTTCTTC.

This clonotype has only a few counts. This rearrangement joins TRBV6-4 to TRBJ2-1; 10 positions agree with TRBD2. V lost 2 bases to trimming and J lost 1 base; unmatched junction nucleotides: 2. This CDR3 is 16 amino acids long. CDR1 and CDR2 (germline): MRHNA, SNTAGT. CDR3 in DNA: TGTGCCAGCAGTGACCTAGCGGGGGTTTCCTACAATGAGCAGTTCTTC. This sequence encodes CASSDLAGVSYNEQFF.

This clonotype was seen ten or more times. The CDR3 DNA sequence: TGTGCCAGCATCGGGCCAGCCCGGGACAAGGGGTCCTACGAGCAGTACTTC. This sequence encodes CASIGPARDKGSYEQYF. This chain links TRBV6-1 with TRBJ2-7, with D tentatively TRBD1 (6 bases). Trimming stripped 7 bases from V and 1 base from J, with 23 bases between. Per germline, CDR1 MNHNS and CDR2 SASEGT. The CDR3 totals 17 residues.

This clonotype has more than one count but fewer than ten. The V and J genes are TRBV10-3 and TRBJ2-4; the match to TRBD2 covers 11 bases. J gave up 6 bases and V 6 bases, and 4 bases lay outside the gene matches. This CDR3 spans 14 amino acids. Per germline, CDR1 ENHRY and CDR2 SYGVKD. For the CDR3, the DNA is TGTGCCATCAGCCGGACTAGCGGGCCAAACATTCAGTACTTC. It specifies CAISRTSGPNIQYF.

This clonotype was detected many times. The chain is built from TRBV12-3 or TRBV12-4 and TRBJ2-7; D may be TRBD1 (6 bases). Trimming left V 5 bases short and J 4 bases short, with 18 bases between. The CDR3 sequence is 15 residues long. CDR3 bases: TGTGCCAGCAGTCTCGGGACACTCGATATTTACGAGCAGTACTTC. It codes for CASSLGTLDIYEQYF.

This clonotype was counted only a few times. This rearrangement joins TRBV7-9 to TRBJ1-3; 7 bases map to TRBD1. V was pared by 5 bases and J by 0 bases, with 10 bases of the junction left unmatched. The CDR3 spans 17 residues. From germline, CDR1 is SEHNR and CDR2 FQNEAQ (reference sequence). The CDR3 DNA sequence: TGTGCCAGCAGCCGGAGGGACAGCCAGAACTCTGGAAACACCATATATTTT. As protein: CASSRRDSQNSGNTIYF.

This clonotype occurred many times. The gene calls are TRBV11-2 and TRBJ2-1; D ambiguous. Trimming pared 1 base from V and 3 bases from J, leaving 4 bases between. Germline loops: CDR1 SGHAT, CDR2 FQNNGV. The CDR3 runs to 13 residues. In nucleotides, the CDR3 is TGTGCCAGCAGCTTAGGGCACTACAATGAGCAGTTCTTC. Its protein product is CASSLGHYNEQFF.

The J gene is TRBJ2-1, the V gene TRBV5-1; 10 bases fit TRBD2. CDR1 is SGHRS, CDR2 YFSETQ, per germline. This CDR3 is built from 19 residues. Trimming took 1 base from V and 7 from J; bases not matched to a gene: 17. The CDR3 DNA reads as TGCGCCAGCAGCTTGACCGCTAGCGGGAGTTTCTTCACTAGGAATGAGCAGTTCTTC. The encoded protein is CASSLTASGSFFTRNEQFF.

V and J are TRBV2 and TRBJ2-2; D gene ambiguous. Trimming left V 0 bases short and J 5 bases short, with 10 bases between. The CDR3 is 15 residues long. Germline V gives CDR1 SNHLY, CDR2 FYNNEI. CDR3 region: CASSEAGPSTGELFF. As DNA, the CDR3 is TGTGCCAGCAGTGAAGCCGGGCCTTCTACCGGGGAGCTGTTTTTT. Full variable domain (rest looked up from reference TRBV2 and TRBJ2-2): EPEVTQTPSHQVTQMGQEVILRCVPISNHLYFYWYRQILGQKVEFLVSFYNNEISEKSEIFDDQFSVERPDGSNFTLKIRSTKLEDSAMYFCASSEAGPSTGELFFGEGSRLTVL.

This clonotype was seen repeatedly, ten times or more. This chain uses TRBV19 with TRBJ1-5; D is possibly TRBD1 (6 bases). The V gene's germline CDR1 is LNHDA and CDR2 SQIVND (reference sequence). Deletions cut 3 bases from V and 1 base from J, with 16 bases between. The length of the CDR3 is 17 residues. Here the CDR3 reads CASSIRRGAKSNQPQHF. For the CDR3, the DNA is TGTGCCAGTAGTATTCGCCGGGGGGCTAAGAGCAATCAGCCCCAGCATTTT. The full variable domain, in which reference TRBV19 and TRBJ1-5 provide the parts outside the CDR3, is DGGITQSPKYLFRKEGQNVTLSCEQNLNHDAMYWYRQDPGQGLRLIYYSQIVNDFQKGDIAEGYSVSREKKESFPLTVTSAQKNPTAFYLCASSIRRGAKSNQPQHFGDGTRLSIL.

This clonotype came up many times. The V and J genes are TRBV11-2 and TRBJ2-5, with 13 nucleotides matching TRBD2. This CDR3 comprises 16 residues. V lost 5 bases and J lost 2; bases outside the gene matches: 5. Germline assignment: CDR1 SGHAT and CDR2 FQNNGV. CDR3 loop: CASSDGLAGVQETQYF. Written as DNA, the CDR3 is TGTGCCAGCAGCGACGGACTAGCGGGAGTTCAAGAGACCCAGTACTTC.